Listed below are T cell receptor beta chains from one sample, sequenced in a study of early T cells in non-severe SARS-CoV-2 infection. TCRdb reprocessed the 5' RACE reads with MiXCR, giving one entry per CDR3 protein. This table holds approximately 40,000 distinct CDR3 sequences, around 6.1% found once. The sample here was whole blood, taken at baseline. These receptors all come from an adult who was a healthcare worker with PCR-confirmed SARS-CoV-2 infection or an uninfected control (not recorded which). CDR3s include the opening cysteine and the closing phenylalanine or tryptophan. A D gene is named only where the DNA matches it firmly. A clone size is listed for some rows: how often the clone was seen (once, few, many), or a class if it is expanded.

j_call d_call v_call clone_size cdr3_length cdr3_aa cdr3_nt
TRBJ2-1 - TRBV27 many 19 CASRPSVARVKRGNNEQFF TGTGCCAGCAGGCCATCCGTGGCTAGAGTAAAACGGGGGAACAATGAGCAGTTCTTC
TRBJ1-4 - TRBV7-2 many 14 CASRGQATNEKLFF TGTGCCAGCAGAGGGCAAGCAACTAATGAAAAACTGTTTTTT
TRBJ2-2 TRBD2 TRBV7-9 - 15 CASSLHSGGTGELFF TGTGCCAGCAGCCTCCATAGCGGGGGCACCGGGGAGCTGTTTTTT
TRBJ2-1 - TRBV7-6 many 16 CASSLVWGELIYEQFF TGTGCCAGCAGCTTAGTGTGGGGGGAGTTGATCTATGAGCAGTTCTTC
TRBJ1-6 TRBD1 TRBV6-2/TRBV6-3 many 16 CASSRGGRQGSSPLHF TGTGCCAGCAGCCGAGGGGGACGACAGGGGAGTTCACCCCTCCACTTT
TRBJ2-7 - TRBV7-2 many 11 CASSSYYEQYF TGTGCCAGCAGCTCGTACTACGAGCAGTACTTC
TRBJ1-5 - TRBV5-6 - 14 CASSLGGPDQPQHF TGTGCCAGCAGCTTAGGGGGGCCAGATCAGCCCCAGCATTTT
TRBJ1-1 - TRBV5-4 few 13 CASSLNRNTEAFF TGTGCCAGCAGCTTAAACAGAAACACTGAAGCTTTCTTT
TRBJ2-1 - TRBV20-1 many 15 CSARSGVLSYNEQFF TGCAGTGCCCGGTCGGGGGTCCTCTCCTACAATGAGCAGTTCTTC
TRBJ2-3 - TRBV30 - 12 CAWSVQGVTQYF TGTGCCTGGAGTGTACAAGGGGTCACGCAGTATTTT
TRBJ1-5 - TRBV2 - 11 CASRENQPQHF TGTGCCAGCAGGGAAAATCAGCCCCAGCATTTT
TRBJ1-1 TRBD1 TRBV6-5 many 12 CARRTGPTEAFF TGTGCCAGAAGGACAGGGCCCACTGAAGCTTTCTTT
TRBJ2-7 - TRBV4-2 few 13 CASSPLDSYEQYF TGTGCCAGCAGCCCGCTTGACTCCTACGAGCAGTACTTC
TRBJ1-6 - TRBV5-1 many 15 CASSPDIPYNSPLHF TGCGCCAGCAGCCCGGACATACCCTATAATTCACCCCTCCACTTT
TRBJ2-7 TRBD1 TRBV18 many 12 CASSSTGDEQYF TGTGCCAGCTCCTCCACAGGGGACGAGCAGTACTTC
TRBJ2-5 - TRBV2 - 13 CASSVLKQETQYF TGTGCCAGCAGTGTGTTGAAGCAAGAGACCCAGTACTTC
TRBJ2-1 - TRBV2 many 14 CASSDSGLGNEQFF TGTGCCAGCAGCGATTCAGGGCTAGGGAATGAGCAGTTCTTC
TRBJ1-1 - TRBV7-3 few 13 CASSLTTLTEAFF TGTGCCAGCAGCTTAACGACGCTAACTGAAGCTTTCTTT
TRBJ1-1 - TRBV2 many 14 CASRNQGENTEAFF TGTGCCAGCAGAAACCAGGGTGAGAACACTGAAGCTTTCTTT
TRBJ2-1 - TRBV4-3 few 14 CASSQRGSYNEQFF TGCGCCAGCAGCCAAAGGGGGTCCTACAATGAGCAGTTCTTC
TRBJ2-4 - TRBV14 - 12 CASSVTGYIQYF TGTGCCAGCAGCGTAACAGGGTACATTCAGTACTTC
TRBJ2-7 - TRBV7-2 few 14 CASSPFPRSYEQYF TGTGCCAGCAGCCCTTTCCCGAGAAGCTACGAGCAGTACTTC
TRBJ1-1 TRBD1 TRBV2 many 11 CATQKGAEAFF TGTGCCACCCAAAAGGGGGCAGAAGCTTTCTTT
TRBJ2-3 TRBD2 TRBV6-2/TRBV6-3 - 17 CASSFGLAGGLTDTQYF TGTGCCAGCAGTTTTGGACTAGCGGGGGGCCTAACAGATACGCAGTATTTT
TRBJ2-2 - TRBV30 - 13 CAWSVLNTGELFF TGTGCCTGGAGTGTCCTGAACACCGGGGAGCTGTTTTTT
TRBJ2-1 TRBD2 TRBV6-2/TRBV6-3 few 19 CASSYGYILAGPSYNEQFF TGTGCCAGCAGTTACGGTTACATCTTAGCGGGACCCTCCTACAATGAGCAGTTCTTC
TRBJ1-2 - TRBV7-2 many 14 CASSLVFDAAGYTF TGTGCCAGCAGCTTAGTATTTGATGCAGCCGGCTACACCTTC
TRBJ2-4 TRBD1 TRBV12-3/TRBV12-4 many 12 CASSVAPGQGYF TGTGCCAGCAGCGTAGCTCCCGGACAGGGGTACTTC
TRBJ2-5 TRBD1 TRBV6-2/TRBV6-3 - 16 CASSYPGQGQQETQYF TGTGCCAGCAGTTACCCCGGACAGGGACAACAAGAGACCCAGTACTTC
TRBJ1-6 - TRBV12-3/TRBV12-4 many 13 CASSLPPHTPLHF TGTGCCAGCAGTTTACCGCCGCATACACCCCTCCACTTT
TRBJ2-7 - TRBV18 many 17 CASSLMPGTPSSYEQYF TGTGCCAGCTCACTGATGCCCGGGACTCCCAGCTCCTACGAGCAGTACTTC
TRBJ2-7 - TRBV4-1 many 18 CASSRSGRGQGFSYEQYF TGCGCCAGCAGCCGGAGTGGGCGAGGCCAAGGTTTCTCCTACGAGCAGTACTTC
TRBJ2-1 - TRBV11-2 few 16 CASSPQRRLGHNEQFF TGTGCCAGCAGCCCCCAGCGGAGACTAGGACACAATGAGCAGTTCTTC